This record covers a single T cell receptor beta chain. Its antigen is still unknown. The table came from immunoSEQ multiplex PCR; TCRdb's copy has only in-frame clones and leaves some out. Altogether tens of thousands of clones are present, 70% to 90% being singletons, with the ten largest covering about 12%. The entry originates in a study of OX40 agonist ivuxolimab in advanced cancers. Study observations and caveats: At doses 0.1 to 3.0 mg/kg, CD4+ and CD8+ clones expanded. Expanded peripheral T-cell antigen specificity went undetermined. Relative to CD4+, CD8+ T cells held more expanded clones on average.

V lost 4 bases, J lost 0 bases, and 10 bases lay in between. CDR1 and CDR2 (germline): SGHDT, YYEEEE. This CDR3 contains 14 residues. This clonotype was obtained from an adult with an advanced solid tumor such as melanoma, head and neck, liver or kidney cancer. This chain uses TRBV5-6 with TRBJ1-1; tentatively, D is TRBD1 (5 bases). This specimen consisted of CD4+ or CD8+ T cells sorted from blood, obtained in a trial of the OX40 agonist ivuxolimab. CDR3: CASSLTVMNTEAFF. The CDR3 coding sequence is TGTGCCAGCAGCCTGACAGTCATGAACACTGAAGCTTTCTTT.